This entry lists 9 T cell receptor beta chains sequenced from one sample in a study of early T cells in non-severe SARS-CoV-2 infection (dated by TCRdb to the early 2020s). Library construction relied on 5' RACE. Instrument used: NextSeq 500. TCRdb reprocessed the public reads (quality trimming at Q25 with fastp, clone calling with MiXCR) and kept in-frame beta chains. Rows merge per CDR3 protein into single entries with the most common DNA and genes. The sample table shows about 54,000 distinct CDR3 sequences, and 5% to 7.5% are seen once. 5.8% of the sample is in the top ten clones. Sequencing used whole blood, obtained at baseline. These receptors came from an adult who was a healthcare worker with PCR-confirmed SARS-CoV-2 infection or an uninfected control (not recorded which).

This clonotype was found many times. This sequence joins TRBV7-3 and TRBJ2-7; D perhaps matches TRBD2 (5 bases). V lost 5 bases to trimming and J lost 7 bases, with 15 bases between them. CDR1 and CDR2 (germline): SGHTA, FQGTGA. The CDR3 length is 13 residues. The CDR3 bases are TGTGCCAGCAGCCCCTACTCTACGGGAGAGCAGTACTTC. This sequence encodes CASSPYSTGEQYF.

This clonotype was recorded at least ten times. V is TRBV18 and J is TRBJ2-2; maybe TRBD1 (6 bases). Trimming took 0 bases from V and 5 from J, leaving 13 bases between them. Germline CDR1 reads KGHSH; CDR2 reads LQKENI. There are 16 residues in the CDR3. The CDR3 protein is CASSPPFSGTTGELFF. CDR3 nucleotides: TGTGCCAGCTCACCACCGTTCTCCGGGACAACCGGGGAGCTGTTTTTT.

This chain links TRBV20-1 with TRBJ1-5; TRBD1 aligns across 7 bases. The V segment lost 1 base and the J segment 6 bases; nucleotides outside the gene matches: 12. This CDR3 has 16 amino acids. Germline CDR1 DFQATT, CDR2 SNEGSKA (reference sequence). CDR3 residues: CSARGPFDRAVQPQHF. CDR3 in DNA: TGCAGTGCTAGAGGTCCTTTCGACAGGGCAGTTCAGCCCCAGCATTTT.

This clonotype has at least ten counts. The chain has TRBV29-1 and TRBJ2-7, with D maybe TRBD1 (6 bases). This CDR3 spans 11 amino acids. V dropped 7 bases and J dropped 9 bases, with 16 bases sitting between them. The V gene's germline CDR1 is SQVTM and CDR2 ANQGSEA. The CDR3 reads CSGKTGIGQYF. The CDR3 DNA reads as TGCAGCGGTAAGACAGGTATCGGGCAGTACTTC.

A few counts support this clonotype. This chain joins TRBV5-6 and TRBJ1-4, with TRBD1 identical over 12 bases. J gave up 10 bases and V 3 bases, and 7 bases lay outside the gene matches. The CDR3 is 15 residues long. Germline V gene lookup returns CDR1 SGHDT and CDR2 YYEEEE. This chain's CDR3 is CASSSIGTGGRKLFF. Written as DNA, the CDR3 is TGTGCCAGCAGCTCTATCGGGACAGGGGGCAGAAAACTGTTTTTT.

This clonotype has a handful of counts. DNA of the CDR3: TGCAGCGTCGCCGGGACTAGTGGGGTTACGCAGTATTTT. It codes for CSVAGTSGVTQYF. The chain links TRBV29-1 to TRBJ2-3; 8 nucleotides agree with TRBD2. Germline CDR1 is SQVTM and CDR2 is ANQGSEA. J gave up 8 bases and V 6 bases, and 10 bases lay outside the gene matches. This CDR3 has 13 residues.

This clonotype was seen a handful of times. The chain joins TRBV6-1 to TRBJ1-1; no reliable D call. This CDR3 is built from 13 residues. The germline V gene has CDR1 MNHNS and CDR2 SASEGT. Trimming stripped 4 bases from V and 3 bases from J, with 9 bases between. CDR3 bases: TGTGCCAGCAGTGCCCTCCGGGACACTGAAGCTTTCTTT. Protein product: CASSALRDTEAFF.

This clonotype was observed a handful of times. V gene TRBV9 combines with J gene TRBJ2-2; D is unclear. Germline lookup yields CDR1 SGDLS and CDR2 YYNGEE. CDR3 length: 13 amino acids. V shed 0 bases and J shed 2 bases, with 2 bases lying between them. The CDR3 nucleotides are TGTGCCAGCAGCGTAGACAACACCGGGGAGCTGTTTTTT. This gives the protein CASSVDNTGELFF.

The chain couples TRBV5-1 to TRBJ1-1; 7 bases are shared with TRBD1. Germline assignment: CDR1 SGHRS and CDR2 YFSETQ. V was clipped by 2 bases and J by 4 bases; unmatched bases: 8. The CDR3 is 15 residues long. CDR3 sequence reads: CASSFTYSGGTEAFF. CDR3 DNA: TGCGCCAGCAGCTTTACATACTCAGGGGGCACTGAAGCTTTCTTT.